This T cell receptor beta chain is from a study of T cells in Graves' hyperthyroidism and ophthalmopathy. Subjects aged 18 to 65 presented with newly diagnosed hyperthyroidism of less than 2 months' duration. TCR beta CDR3 regions were amplified from RNA. The HTBI primer set drove a first-round RT-PCR of the TCR CDR3. MiXCR, run by TCRdb on the multiplex PCR reads, gives a single entry per CDR3 protein. Of around 400,000 distinct CDR3 sequences in the sample, 13% are singletons; the top ten hold about 9.1%. The CDR3 is made up of 15 amino acids. Findings of the study overall: With a median lead of about 6.9 months before onset, the model predicted ophthalmopathy.

As regards this clonotype: Its antigen remains unknown. It may be a read error: a sequence one base away is much more abundant.

The receptor was isolated from a woman aged 18-30 years with Graves' hyperthyroidism. The chain uses TRBV12-3 or TRBV12-4 and TRBJ1-5, with D uncertain. Sequenced material: blood. CDR3 loop: CASSSRIFSNQPRHF. The CDR3 DNA is TGTGCCAGCAGTTCCAGGATCTTTAGCAATCAGCCCCGGCATTTT.